The sequence of this TCR beta chain was determined in a study of cytomegalovirus exposure and HLA in healthy donors. Study-level points and caveats: Cytomegalovirus-associated TCR beta chains were listed, numbering 150 to 200. In an earlier analysis, most TCR beta V segments were productive about 87% or about 30% of the time. Reports described diagnosis of cytomegalovirus status by the classifier as highly specific and sensitive.

Points on this clone: Its matching antigen is unknown.

Vbeta (60) and Jbeta (13) primers were used in the PCR. Under the authors' procedure: Later reanalysis found 80 million or so unique TCR beta chains, some 10 million of them shared. TCRdb keeps only in-frame clones here, not all; method: immunoSEQ multiplex PCR. V and J calls and clone size are copied from that table; D and trimming were computed from the DNA. The data hold 200,000 or so clones, with over 80% observed a single time. Germline V gives CDR1 SGHTA, CDR2 FQGNSA. V dropped 1 base and J dropped 5; count of bases not matched to a gene: 6. The CDR3 length is 16 residues. The chain carries TRBV7-2 and TRBJ2-2, with TRBD2 matching 8 bases. The TCR originated in a man aged 25 to 45 in good health and CMV-seronegative. Material for sequencing was PBMCs. The DNA for the CDR3 is TGTGCCAGCAGCTTAGGGAGTGCGGGAGGAACCGGGGAGCTGTTTTTT. This gives the protein CASSLGSAGGTGELFF.